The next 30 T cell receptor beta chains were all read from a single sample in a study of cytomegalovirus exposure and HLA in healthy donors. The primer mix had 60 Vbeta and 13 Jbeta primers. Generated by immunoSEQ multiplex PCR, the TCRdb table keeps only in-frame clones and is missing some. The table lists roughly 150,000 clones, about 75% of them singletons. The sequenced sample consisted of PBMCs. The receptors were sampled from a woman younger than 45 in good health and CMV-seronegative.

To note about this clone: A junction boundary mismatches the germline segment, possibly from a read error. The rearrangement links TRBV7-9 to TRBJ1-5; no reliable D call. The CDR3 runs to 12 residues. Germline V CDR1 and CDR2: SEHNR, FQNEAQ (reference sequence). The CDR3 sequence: CSSSSFNQPQHF. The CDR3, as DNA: TGTTCCAGCAGCTCGTTCAATCAGCCCCAGCATTTT.

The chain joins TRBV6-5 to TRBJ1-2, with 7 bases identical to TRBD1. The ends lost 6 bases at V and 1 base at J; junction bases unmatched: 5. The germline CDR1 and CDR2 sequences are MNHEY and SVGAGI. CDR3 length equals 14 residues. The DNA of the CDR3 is TGTGCCAGCAGGCGTGCAGGGGGTAACTATGGCTACACCTTC. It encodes CASRRAGGNYGYTF.

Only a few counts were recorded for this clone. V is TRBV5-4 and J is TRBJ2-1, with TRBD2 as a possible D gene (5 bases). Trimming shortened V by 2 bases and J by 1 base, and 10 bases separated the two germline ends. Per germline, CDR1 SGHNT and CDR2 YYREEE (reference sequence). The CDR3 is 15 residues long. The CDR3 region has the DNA TGTGCCAGCAGCTTCAAAGGAGGATCCTACAATGAGCAGTTCTTC. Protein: CASSFKGGSYNEQFF.

The CDR3 reads CASSLFQGEQYF. The CDR3 bases are TGCGCCAGCAGCTTGTTCCAGGGCGAGCAGTACTTC. This chain joins TRBV5-1 and TRBJ2-7; D may be TRBD1 (5 bases). The CDR3 totals 12 residues. The germline V gene has CDR1 SGHRS and CDR2 YFSETQ. V was trimmed by 1 base and J by 6 bases, leaving 8 bases between them. Full variable domain (rest looked up from reference TRBV5-1 and TRBJ2-7): KAGVTQTPRYLIKTRGQQVTLSCSPISGHRSVSWYQQTPGQGLQFLFEYFSETQRNKGNFPGRFSGRQFSNSRSEMNVSTLELGDSALYLCASSLFQGEQYFGPGTRLTVT.

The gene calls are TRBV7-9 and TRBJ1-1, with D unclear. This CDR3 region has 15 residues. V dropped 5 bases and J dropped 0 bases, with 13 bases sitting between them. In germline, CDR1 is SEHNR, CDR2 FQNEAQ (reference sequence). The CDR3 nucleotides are TGTGCCAGCAGCCCCGGGGTAGTTATGAACACTGAAGCTTTCTTT. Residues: CASSPGVVMNTEAFF.

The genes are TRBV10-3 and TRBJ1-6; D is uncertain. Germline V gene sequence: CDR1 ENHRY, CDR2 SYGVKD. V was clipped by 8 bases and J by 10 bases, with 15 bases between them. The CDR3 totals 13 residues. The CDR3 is CAIAADLSSPLHF. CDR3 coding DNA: TGTGCCATCGCGGCTGACTTGAGCTCACCCCTCCACTTT.

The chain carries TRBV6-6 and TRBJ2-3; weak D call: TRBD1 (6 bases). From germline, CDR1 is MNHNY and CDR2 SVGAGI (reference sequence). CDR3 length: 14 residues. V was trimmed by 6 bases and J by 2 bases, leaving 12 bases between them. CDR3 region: CASRMGAHTDTQYF. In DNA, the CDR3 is TGTGCCAGCAGGATGGGGGCGCACACAGATACGCAGTATTTT.

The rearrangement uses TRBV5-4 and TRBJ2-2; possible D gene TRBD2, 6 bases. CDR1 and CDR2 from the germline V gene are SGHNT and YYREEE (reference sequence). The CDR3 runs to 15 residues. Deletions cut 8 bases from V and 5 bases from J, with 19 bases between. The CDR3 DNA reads TGTGCCAGTACCCGTGGGGGGACGGGGACCGGGGAGCTGTTTTTT. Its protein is CASTRGGTGTGELFF.

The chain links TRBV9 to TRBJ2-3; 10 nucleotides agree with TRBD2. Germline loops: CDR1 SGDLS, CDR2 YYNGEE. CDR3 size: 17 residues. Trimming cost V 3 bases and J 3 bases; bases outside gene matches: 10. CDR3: CASSAYYSGGETDTQYF. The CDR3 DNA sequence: TGTGCCAGCAGCGCCTACTACAGCGGGGGGGAAACAGATACGCAGTATTTT.

CDR3 loop: CASSWTGAITGELFF. CDR3 in DNA: TGTGCCAGCAGCTGGACAGGGGCTATCACCGGGGAGCTGTTTTTT. This rearrangement joins TRBV5-4 to TRBJ2-2; 9 nucleotides match TRBD1. The CDR3 runs 15 residues. Germline V CDR1 and CDR2: SGHNT, YYREEE (reference sequence). J was trimmed by 4 bases and V by 3 bases; bases with no gene match: 4.

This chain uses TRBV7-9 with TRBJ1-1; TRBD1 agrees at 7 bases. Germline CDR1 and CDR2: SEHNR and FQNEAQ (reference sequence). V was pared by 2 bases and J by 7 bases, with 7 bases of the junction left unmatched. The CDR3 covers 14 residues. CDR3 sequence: CASSLKGADGEAFF. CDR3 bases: TGTGCCAGCAGCTTAAAGGGGGCGGATGGTGAAGCTTTCTTT.

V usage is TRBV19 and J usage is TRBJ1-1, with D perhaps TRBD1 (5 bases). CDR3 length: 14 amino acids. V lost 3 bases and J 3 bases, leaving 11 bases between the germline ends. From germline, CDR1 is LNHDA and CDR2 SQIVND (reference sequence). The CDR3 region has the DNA TGTGCCAGTAGTATCAAGCTCAGGGACACTGAAGCTTTCTTT. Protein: CASSIKLRDTEAFF.

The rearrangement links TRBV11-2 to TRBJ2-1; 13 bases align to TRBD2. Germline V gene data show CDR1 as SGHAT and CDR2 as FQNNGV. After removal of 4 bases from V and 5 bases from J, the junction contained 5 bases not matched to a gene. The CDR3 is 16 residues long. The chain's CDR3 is CASSSTGLAGNNEQFF. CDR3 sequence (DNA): TGTGCCAGCAGCTCGACGGGACTAGCGGGAAACAATGAGCAGTTCTTC.

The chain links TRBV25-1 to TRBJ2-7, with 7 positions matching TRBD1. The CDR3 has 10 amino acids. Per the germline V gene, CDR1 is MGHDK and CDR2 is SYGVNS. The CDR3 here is CTKGAGEQYV. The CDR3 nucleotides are TGTACAAAGGGGGCAGGAGAGCAGTACGTC.

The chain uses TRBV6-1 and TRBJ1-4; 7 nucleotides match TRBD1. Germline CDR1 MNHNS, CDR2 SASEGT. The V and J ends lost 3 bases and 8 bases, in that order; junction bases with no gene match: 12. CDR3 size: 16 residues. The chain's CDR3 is CASSDPETGRGEKLFF. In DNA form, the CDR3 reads TGTGCCAGCAGTGATCCGGAGACAGGGCGGGGAGAAAAACTGTTTTTT.

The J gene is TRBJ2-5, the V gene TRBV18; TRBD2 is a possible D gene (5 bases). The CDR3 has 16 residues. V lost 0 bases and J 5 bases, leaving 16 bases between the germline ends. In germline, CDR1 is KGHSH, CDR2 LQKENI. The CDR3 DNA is TGTGCCAGCTCACCACCTTACGAGGGTCTTGTTGAGACCCAGTACTTC. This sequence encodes CASSPPYEGLVETQYF.

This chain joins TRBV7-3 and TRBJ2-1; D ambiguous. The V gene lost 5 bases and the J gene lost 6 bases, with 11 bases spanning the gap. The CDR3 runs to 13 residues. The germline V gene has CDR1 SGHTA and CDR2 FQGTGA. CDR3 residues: CASSPYLANEQFF. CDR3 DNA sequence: TGTGCCAGCAGCCCATACCTGGCCAATGAGCAGTTCTTC.

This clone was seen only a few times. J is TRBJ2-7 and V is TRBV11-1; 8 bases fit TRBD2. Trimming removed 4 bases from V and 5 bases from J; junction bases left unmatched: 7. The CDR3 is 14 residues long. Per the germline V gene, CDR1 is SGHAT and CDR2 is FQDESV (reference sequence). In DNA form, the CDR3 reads TGTGCCAGCAGCTCCAGCGGGGGCCCCAACGAGCAGTACGTC. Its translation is CASSSSGGPNEQYV.

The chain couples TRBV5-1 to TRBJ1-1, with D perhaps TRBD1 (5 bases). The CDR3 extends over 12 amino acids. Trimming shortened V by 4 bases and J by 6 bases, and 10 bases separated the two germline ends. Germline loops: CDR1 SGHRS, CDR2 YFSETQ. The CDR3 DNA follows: TGCGCCAGCAGCACGCAGGGTGCTGAAGCTTTCTTT. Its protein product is CASSTQGAEAFF. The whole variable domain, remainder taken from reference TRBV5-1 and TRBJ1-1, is KAGVTQTPRYLIKTRGQQVTLSCSPISGHRSVSWYQQTPGQGLQFLFEYFSETQRNKGNFPGRFSGRQFSNSRSEMNVSTLELGDSALYLCASSTQGAEAFFGQGTRLTVV.

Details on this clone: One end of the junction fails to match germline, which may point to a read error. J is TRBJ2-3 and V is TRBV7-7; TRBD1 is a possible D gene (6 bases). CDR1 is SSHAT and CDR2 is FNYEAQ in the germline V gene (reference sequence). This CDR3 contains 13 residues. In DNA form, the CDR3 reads TGTGCTAGCAGCTTGGGGGCCACAGATACGCAGTATTTT. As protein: CASSLGATDTQYF.

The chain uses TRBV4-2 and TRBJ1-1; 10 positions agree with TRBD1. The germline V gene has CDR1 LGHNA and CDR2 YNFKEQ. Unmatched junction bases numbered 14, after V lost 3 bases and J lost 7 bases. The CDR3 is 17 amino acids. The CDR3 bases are TGTGCCAGCAGCCAGTCGGGCGGACGGGACAGGGGAATTGAAGCTTTCTTT. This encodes CASSQSGGRDRGIEAFF.

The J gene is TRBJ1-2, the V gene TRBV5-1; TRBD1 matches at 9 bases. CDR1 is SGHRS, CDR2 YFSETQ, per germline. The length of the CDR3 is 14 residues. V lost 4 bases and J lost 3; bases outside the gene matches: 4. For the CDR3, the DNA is TGCGCCAGCAGCCCAGGACAGGGGTACTATGGCTACACCTTC. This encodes CASSPGQGYYGYTF. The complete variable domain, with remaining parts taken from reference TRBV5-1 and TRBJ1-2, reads KAGVTQTPRYLIKTRGQQVTLSCSPISGHRSVSWYQQTPGQGLQFLFEYFSETQRNKGNFPGRFSGRQFSNSRSEMNVSTLELGDSALYLCASSPGQGYYGYTFGSGTRLTVV.

The CDR3 loop reads CASSSVPGQVEQFF. The CDR3 DNA reads TGCGCCAGCAGCAGCGTCCCGGGACAGGTTGAGCAGTTCTTC. V and J are TRBV5-1 and TRBJ2-1, with TRBD1 matching 8 bases. Germline trimming cut 4 bases from V and 9 bases from J; bases unmatched to any gene: 9. The V gene's germline CDR1 is SGHRS and CDR2 YFSETQ. CDR3 size: 14 residues.

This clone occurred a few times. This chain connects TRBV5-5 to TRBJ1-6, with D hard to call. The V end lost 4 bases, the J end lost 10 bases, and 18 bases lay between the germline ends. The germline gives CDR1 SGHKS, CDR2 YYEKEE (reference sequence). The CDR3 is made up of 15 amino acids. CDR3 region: CASSPFQEAYSPLHF. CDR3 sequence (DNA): TGTGCCAGCAGCCCGTTCCAAGAGGCATACTCACCCCTCCACTTT.

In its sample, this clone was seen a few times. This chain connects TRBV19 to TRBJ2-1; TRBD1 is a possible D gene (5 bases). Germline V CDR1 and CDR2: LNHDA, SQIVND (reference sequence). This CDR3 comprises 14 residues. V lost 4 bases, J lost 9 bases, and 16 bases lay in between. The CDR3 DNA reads TGTGCCAGTAGTACAAATCAGGGCCTGGCTGAGCAGTTCTTC. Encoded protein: CASSTNQGLAEQFF. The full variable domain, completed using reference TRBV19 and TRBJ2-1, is DGGITQSPKYLFRKEGQNVTLSCEQNLNHDAMYWYRQDPGQGLRLIYYSQIVNDFQKGDIAEGYSVSREKKESFPLTVTSAQKNPTAFYLCASSTNQGLAEQFFGPGTRLTVL.

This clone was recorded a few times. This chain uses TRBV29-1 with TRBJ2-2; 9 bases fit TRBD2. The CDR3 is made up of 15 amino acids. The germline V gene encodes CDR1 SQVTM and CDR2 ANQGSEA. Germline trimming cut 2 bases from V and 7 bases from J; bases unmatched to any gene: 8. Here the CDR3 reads CSVELAGGPNGELFF. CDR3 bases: TGCAGCGTTGAATTGGCGGGAGGGCCGAACGGGGAGCTGTTTTTT.

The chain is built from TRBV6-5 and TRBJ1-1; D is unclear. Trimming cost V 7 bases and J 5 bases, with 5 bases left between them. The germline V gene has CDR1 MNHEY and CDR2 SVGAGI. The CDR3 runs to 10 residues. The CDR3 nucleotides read TGTGCCAGCACCCGGACTGAAGCTTTCTTT. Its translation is CASTRTEAFF.

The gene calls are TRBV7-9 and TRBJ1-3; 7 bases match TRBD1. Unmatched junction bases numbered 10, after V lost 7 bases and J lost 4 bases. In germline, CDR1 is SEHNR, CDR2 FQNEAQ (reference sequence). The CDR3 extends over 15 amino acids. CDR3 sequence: CASTPTGLEGNTIYF. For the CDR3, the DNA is TGTGCCAGCACCCCGACAGGGTTAGAAGGAAACACCATATATTTT.

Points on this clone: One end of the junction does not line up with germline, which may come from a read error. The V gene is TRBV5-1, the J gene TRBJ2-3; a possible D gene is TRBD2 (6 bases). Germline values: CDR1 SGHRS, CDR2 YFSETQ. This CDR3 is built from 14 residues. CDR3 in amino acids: CASSAGEVTDMQYF. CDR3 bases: TGCGCCAGCAGCGCCGGGGAGGTCACAGATATGCAGTATTTT. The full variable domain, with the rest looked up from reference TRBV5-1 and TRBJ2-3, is KAGVTQTPRYLIKTRGQQVTLSCSPISGHRSVSWYQQTPGQGLQFLFEYFSETQRNKGNFPGRFSGRQFSNSRSEMNVSTLELGDSALYLCASSAGEVTDMQYFGPGTRLTVL.

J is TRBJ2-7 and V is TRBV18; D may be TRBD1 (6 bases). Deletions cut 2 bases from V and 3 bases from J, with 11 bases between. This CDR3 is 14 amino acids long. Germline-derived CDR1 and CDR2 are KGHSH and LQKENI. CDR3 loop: CASSPGTINYEQYF. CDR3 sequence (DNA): TGTGCCAGCTCACCAGGGACAATTAACTACGAGCAGTACTTC.